The 23 T cell receptor beta chains reported below all come from one sample, sequenced in a study of CD8 T cells in Susac syndrome. cDNA came from roughly 0.47 to 1 ug RNA primed by random hexamers. A single record per CDR3 protein comes from TCRdb applying MiXCR to the immunoSEQ multiplex PCR reads. In the table there are roughly 200,000 distinct CDR3 sequences, about 95% of which are singletons. Sequences were obtained from CD4+ T cells from PBMCs. The receptors shown here come from a human donor in good health.

This rearrangement joins TRBV30 to TRBJ2-1, with a weak D call TRBD1 (5 bases). This CDR3 spans 13 amino acids. CDR1 GTSNPN and CDR2 SVGIG come from the germline V gene (reference sequence). V was shortened by 0 bases and J by 4 bases, with 7 bases between the two germline ends. The CDR3 DNA reads TGTGCCTGGAGTGTGCAGGGTTACAATGAGCAGTTCTTC. Protein sequence: CAWSVQGYNEQFF.

The V gene is TRBV30, the J gene TRBJ1-1; no clear D. Germline V gene lookup returns CDR1 GTSNPN and CDR2 SVGIG (reference sequence). The V end was cut by 2 bases, the J end by 2 bases, with 6 bases between. The CDR3 has 12 amino acids. CDR3 DNA: TGTGCCTGGAGTATGCTAAACACTGAAGCTTTCTTT. The encoded protein is CAWSMLNTEAFF.

This clonotype came up a few times. This sequence joins TRBV2 and TRBJ2-1, with TRBD2 matching 13 bases. Germline V gives CDR1 SNHLY, CDR2 FYNNEI. Unmatched junction bases numbered 2, after V lost 6 bases and J lost 6 bases. The CDR3 extends over 14 amino acids. The CDR3 coding sequence is TGTGCCAGCAGACTAGCGGGAGGGACCAATGAGCAGTTCTTC. Amino acids: CASRLAGGTNEQFF.

This chain joins TRBV28 and TRBJ2-7; 8 positions agree with TRBD2. There are 15 residues in the CDR3. V shed 3 bases and J 2 bases; nucleotides not matched to a gene: 6. Germline V gives CDR1 MDHEN, CDR2 SYDVKM. CDR3 nucleotide sequence: TGTGCCAGCAGTTTGGCTAGCGGGTTCACCTACGAGCAGTACTTC. Its protein product is CASSLASGFTYEQYF.

The CDR3 coding sequence is TGCAGCGTCCACCGGGACAGGTACCTTCAAGAGACCCAGTACTTC. Translating it yields CSVHRDRYLQETQYF. The gene calls are TRBV29-1 and TRBJ2-5, with 8 bases identical to TRBD1. Germline loops: CDR1 SQVTM, CDR2 ANQGSEA. The CDR3 totals 15 residues. J gave up 2 bases and V 6 bases, and 11 bases lay outside the gene matches.

The chain has TRBV19 and TRBJ2-3; 11 bases agree with TRBD2. CDR3 size: 18 residues. With V trimmed by 3 bases and J by 3 bases, 11 bases remained unmatched. Germline-derived CDR1 and CDR2 are LNHDA and SQIVND (reference sequence). The CDR3 nucleotides read TGTGCCAGTAGTATCCCTAGCGGGAGGAGCAGGATTACAGATACGCAGTATTTT. Its protein product is CASSIPSGRSRITDTQYF.

The chain couples TRBV29-1 to TRBJ2-1, with D perhaps matching TRBD2 (5 bases). Trimming left V 6 bases short and J 1 base short, with 10 bases between. The length of the CDR3 is 13 residues. Per the germline V gene, CDR1 is SQVTM and CDR2 is ANQGSEA. CDR3 coding DNA: TGCAGCGTCCTTAGCGTATCCTACAATGAGCAGTTCTTC. It codes for CSVLSVSYNEQFF.

A single count supports this clonotype. J is TRBJ1-5 and V is TRBV27, with D unresolved. Germline assignment: CDR1 MNHEY and CDR2 SMNVEV (reference sequence). The CDR3 runs 14 residues. V was trimmed by 2 bases and J by 9 bases, leaving 14 bases between them. The CDR3 nucleotides read TGTGCCAGCAGTTTAAGGGCCAGGCAAACGCCCCAGCATTTT. This encodes CASSLRARQTPQHF.

This clonotype was recorded once. The CDR3 here is CASSLDNQPQHF. Written as DNA, the CDR3 is TGTGCCAGCAGCTTGGATAATCAGCCCCAGCATTTT. This chain connects TRBV5-4 to TRBJ1-5; no reliable D call. CDR3 length equals 12 residues. The germline V gene encodes CDR1 SGHNT and CDR2 YYREEE (reference sequence). Trimming left V 0 bases short and J 4 bases short, with 2 bases between.

The V gene is TRBV20-1, the J gene TRBJ2-1; perhaps TRBD1 as D (5 bases). CDR1 and CDR2 from the germline V gene are DFQATT and SNEGSKA (reference sequence). This CDR3 comprises 14 residues. The ends were cut back, 6 bases at V and 0 bases at J, with 12 bases in the middle. The CDR3 region is CSANDRTSYNEQFF. As DNA, the CDR3 is TGCAGTGCCAACGACAGAACCTCCTACAATGAGCAGTTCTTC.

The gene calls are TRBV28 and TRBJ1-5; possible D gene TRBD1, 6 bases. Trimming shortened V by 4 bases and J by 4 bases, and 26 bases separated the two germline ends. This CDR3 is 19 amino acids long. Germline CDR1 MDHEN, CDR2 SYDVKM. CDR3 protein: CASSSPITPFGQTNQPQHF. In DNA form, the CDR3 reads TGTGCCAGCAGTTCGCCGATCACTCCATTTGGACAGACAAATCAGCCCCAGCATTTT.

This clonotype was seen only a few times. J is TRBJ2-7 and V is TRBV27; weak D call: TRBD1 (6 bases). Trimming cost V 2 bases and J 3 bases, with 8 bases left between them. This CDR3 comprises 13 residues. The germline V gene encodes CDR1 MNHEY and CDR2 SMNVEV (reference sequence). The DNA for the CDR3 is TGTGCCAGCAGTTTAGGACAGAACTACGAGCAGTACTTC. Its translation is CASSLGQNYEQYF.

The count of this clonotype is one. The chain joins TRBV9 to TRBJ2-7, with 8 bases fitting TRBD2. This CDR3 contains 15 residues. CDR1 is SGDLS, CDR2 YYNGEE, per germline. Unmatched junction bases numbered 3, after V lost 1 base and J lost 0 bases. The CDR3 sequence: CASSVSGGGSYEQYF. Here the CDR3 DNA reads TGTGCCAGCAGCGTATCGGGAGGGGGCTCCTACGAGCAGTACTTC.

The V call is TRBV5-1, the J call TRBJ2-3; D gene uncertain. Germline V gene sequence: CDR1 SGHRS, CDR2 YFSETQ. CDR3 size: 15 residues. V lost 1 base and J 2 bases, leaving 11 bases between the germline ends. The CDR3 sequence is CASSLSPNPTDTQYF. CDR3 DNA: TGCGCCAGCAGCTTGTCTCCTAACCCCACAGATACGCAGTATTTT. Combining the CDR3 with reference TRBV5-1 and TRBJ2-3 gives the whole variable domain KAGVTQTPRYLIKTRGQQVTLSCSPISGHRSVSWYQQTPGQGLQFLFEYFSETQRNKGNFPGRFSGRQFSNSRSEMNVSTLELGDSALYLCASSLSPNPTDTQYFGPGTRLTVL.

The chain has TRBV18 and TRBJ1-2; tentatively, D is TRBD1 (5 bases). Germline V CDR1 and CDR2: KGHSH, LQKENI. CDR3 length: 15 amino acids. Trimming left V 6 bases short and J 1 base short, with 15 bases between. In nucleotides, the CDR3 is TGTGCCAGCTCGCCTGACAGCAACCGTAACTATGGCTACACCTTC. This gives the protein CASSPDSNRNYGYTF.

V usage is TRBV6-2 or TRBV6-3 and J usage is TRBJ2-3; the D is unclear. CDR1 is MNHEY, CDR2 SVGEGT, per germline. Trimming pared 1 base from V and 5 bases from J, leaving 7 bases between. This CDR3 contains 13 residues. CDR3 bases: TGTGCCAGCAGTTACTGGGAAAAAGATACGCAGTATTTT. Its protein product is CASSYWEKDTQYF.

The rearrangement uses TRBV29-1 and TRBJ1-4; D is uncertain. V was pared by 4 bases and J by 7 bases, with 13 bases between. Germline V CDR1 and CDR2: SQVTM, ANQGSEA. The CDR3 runs to 13 residues. CDR3 DNA: TGCAGCGTTGTAAGGGATCCGGGTGAAAAACTGTTTTTT. This codes for CSVVRDPGEKLFF.

This clonotype occurred once. The rearrangement joins TRBV30 to TRBJ2-2; D remains unclear. V was pared by 7 bases and J by 3 bases, with 15 bases between. The CDR3 contains 14 residues. Per the germline V gene, CDR1 is GTSNPN and CDR2 is SVGIG (reference sequence). CDR3 coding DNA: TGTGCCTCGCCACTAAACGCGGACACCGGGGAGCTGTTTTTT. Translation gives CASPLNADTGELFF.

This sequence joins TRBV29-1 and TRBJ2-7, with TRBD2 matching over 9 bases. Germline CDR1 SQVTM, CDR2 ANQGSEA. The CDR3 length is 14 residues. Trimming took 3 bases from V and 1 from J; bases not matched to a gene: 4. The CDR3 is CSVDVSGSSYEQYF. The CDR3 coding sequence is TGCAGCGTTGATGTTAGCGGGAGTTCCTACGAGCAGTACTTC.

The chain uses TRBV7-9 and TRBJ2-6; D is unresolved. Germline CDR1 and CDR2: SEHNR and FQNEAQ (reference sequence). The CDR3 is 17 amino acids. Trimming removed 1 base at V and 0 bases at J, with 10 bases between. The CDR3 here is CASSLEHRRSGANVLTF. The CDR3 nucleotides are TGTGCCAGCAGCTTAGAACACCGCCGCTCTGGGGCCAACGTCCTGACTTTC.

This clonotype was seen only once. The rearrangement links TRBV20-1 to TRBJ2-1, with a possible D match to TRBD2 (5 bases). Per germline, CDR1 DFQATT and CDR2 SNEGSKA (reference sequence). Between the trimmed V and J ends, which lost 0 bases and 12 bases, there was a span of 12 bases. The CDR3 extends over 12 amino acids. The CDR3 nucleotides read TGCAGTGCTAGAGATCACCGTAGCGTGCAGTTCTTC. Its translation: CSARDHRSVQFF.

The chain links TRBV6-5 to TRBJ1-2; 9 positions match TRBD1. Germline CDR1 and CDR2: MNHEY and SVGAGI. The V gene end was trimmed by 6 bases and the J gene end by 4 bases; junction bases not matched to a gene: 3. The CDR3 is made up of 13 amino acids. The CDR3 region is CASRLDRGYGYTF. Written as DNA, the CDR3 is TGTGCCAGCAGGTTGGACAGGGGCTATGGCTACACCTTC.

The rearrangement joins TRBV7-2 to TRBJ2-1; 10 bases fit TRBD2. Looked up from germline, CDR1 is SGHTA and CDR2 is FQGNSA. The trim removed 1 base at V and 2 bases at J, leaving 5 bases unmatched. The CDR3 is made up of 17 amino acids. The CDR3, as DNA: TGTGCCAGCAGCTTAGTCGAAGCGGGAGGGCCCTACAATGAGCAGTTCTTC. Protein product: CASSLVEAGGPYNEQFF. Variable domain in full (rest from reference TRBV7-2 and TRBJ2-1): GAGVSQSPSNKVTEKGKDVELRCDPISGHTALYWYRQSLGQGLEFLIYFQGNSAPDKSGLPSDRFSAERTGGSVSTLTIQRTQQEDSAVYLCASSLVEAGGPYNEQFFGPGTRLTVL.